This T cell receptor beta chain derives from a study of T cells after yellow fever vaccination. In the study overall: Fractions of low cell number were prepared using SMART-Seq v4 Ultra Low Input.

General study findings and limits: Contaminating bulk clonotypes could be abundant in FACS-sorted repertoires. Most primary-vaccination clones recurred post-booster (just under 98% CD4, roughly 87% CD8).

V was cut by 5 bases and J by 7 bases, with 6 bases left in between. The germline V gene has CDR1 SGHRS and CDR2 YFSETQ. This CDR3 spans 11 amino acids. This clonotype came up many times. Its antigen is not known. Conversion of TCR transcripts into cDNA relied on 5'RACE template switching, which added a universal primer site and UMIs. Each CDR3 protein is one row after TCRdb ran MiXCR on the 5' RACE reads. Counted here are 300,000 to 400,000 distinct CDR3 sequences, 8% to 10% occurring once; the ten biggest clones make up roughly 18%. The sequencing here drew on PBMCs, taken on the day of the first yellow fever vaccination. The chain carries TRBV5-1 and TRBJ2-2; D not resolved. This clonotype was obtained from a man between 18 and 35 years old who received the YFV17D yellow fever vaccine. As DNA, the CDR3 is TGCGCCAGCAGAGTTGGCGGGGAGCTGTTTTTT. Translation gives CASRVGGELFF.